Listed here are 24 T cell receptor beta chains from one sample, sequenced in a study of blood T cell repertoires in COVID-19. Profiled with immunoSEQ multiplex PCR; TCRdb holds only in-frame clones, not every one. The sample shows approximately 220,000 clones, over 85% of them seen only once. Sequences were obtained from PBMCs or T cells enriched from blood (not recorded which). These receptor sequences come from a woman in her twenties or thirties with acute COVID-19.

The J gene is TRBJ1-3, the V gene TRBV5-1; 7 bases line up with TRBD1. V shed 0 bases and J 8 bases; nucleotides not matched to a gene: 8. Germline-derived CDR1 and CDR2 are SGHRS and YFSETQ. There are 15 residues in the CDR3. The DNA for the CDR3 is TGCGCCAGCAGCTTGGAAGGGGCCAGGGGGGACACCATATATTTT. Encoded protein: CASSLEGARGDTIYF.

J is TRBJ1-4 and V is TRBV5-1; maybe TRBD1 (5 bases). The germline V and J ends were trimmed by 2 bases and 7 bases, with 15 bases remaining between them. The length of the CDR3 is 15 residues. From germline, CDR1 is SGHRS and CDR2 YFSETQ. This chain's CDR3 is CASSLAQGTAEKLFF. CDR3 DNA sequence: TGCGCCAGCAGCTTAGCCCAGGGAACGGCTGAAAAACTGTTTTTT.

The chain uses TRBV6-5 and TRBJ1-4; no definite D call. CDR3 length: 13 amino acids. The V end lost 6 bases, the J end lost 5 bases, and 10 bases lay between the germline ends. Germline V gives CDR1 MNHEY, CDR2 SVGAGI. The CDR3 sequence is CASSIPLNEKLFF. CDR3 nucleotides: TGTGCCAGCAGCATCCCTCTAAATGAAAAACTGTTTTTT.

This clone has just one count. The chain is built from TRBV11-2 and TRBJ1-5; D is ambiguous. The germline V gene encodes CDR1 SGHAT and CDR2 FQNNGV. This CDR3 has 13 residues. Trimming removed 1 base at V and 4 bases at J, with 5 bases between. As DNA, the CDR3 is TGTGCCAGCAGCTTAGCAGATAATCAGCCCCAGCATTTT. The encoded protein is CASSLADNQPQHF.

The count of this clone is one. The chain recombines TRBV13 with TRBJ1-1; TRBD1 is a possible D gene (6 bases). This CDR3 is built from 12 residues. The germline V gene encodes CDR1 PRHDT and CDR2 FYEKMQ (reference sequence). The V end was cut by 9 bases, the J end by 1 base, with 9 bases between. CDR3 nucleotides: TGTGCCAGATGCAGGGGGAACACTGAAGCTTTCTTT. Encoded protein: CARCRGNTEAFF. The full variable domain, its missing parts supplied by reference TRBV13 and TRBJ1-1, is AAGVIQSPRHLIKEKRETATLKCYPIPRHDTVYWYQQGPGQDPQFLISFYEKMQSDKGSIPDRFSAQQFSDYHSELNMSSLELGDSALYFCARCRGNTEAFFGQGTRLTVV.

V and J are TRBV7-2 and TRBJ2-1, with D possibly matching TRBD2 (6 bases). The V gene lost 1 base and the J gene lost 10 bases, with 11 bases spanning the gap. Germline V gene lookup returns CDR1 SGHTA and CDR2 FQGNSA. The CDR3 contains 13 residues. The CDR3 loop reads CASSLVAAQEQFF. The CDR3 DNA reads TGTGCCAGCAGCTTAGTAGCGGCTCAGGAGCAGTTCTTC.

The CDR3 DNA follows: TGTGCCAGCAGCCAGGGACTCCCGAGCTCCTACGAGCAGTACTTC. Its protein is CASSQGLPSSYEQYF. V and J are TRBV5-4 and TRBJ2-7; a weak D match, TRBD2 (6 bases). The germline V and J ends were trimmed by 4 bases and 0 bases, with 14 bases remaining between them. Germline V CDR1 and CDR2: SGHNT, YYREEE (reference sequence). This CDR3 is 15 amino acids long.

The chain joins TRBV30 to TRBJ1-2; maybe TRBD1 (6 bases). With 3 bases removed from V and 5 bases from J, the gap between germline ends came to 16 bases. CDR3 length: 14 residues. CDR1 and CDR2 (germline): GTSNPN, SVGIG (reference sequence). The CDR3: CAWRATGTLYGYTF. CDR3 bases: TGTGCCTGGAGAGCGACAGGTACCCTATATGGCTACACCTTC.

This chain joins TRBV15 and TRBJ1-2; weak D call: TRBD1 (5 bases). The CDR3 has 14 amino acids. Germline lookup yields CDR1 LNHNV and CDR2 YYDKDF (reference sequence). Trimming stripped 0 bases from V and 3 bases from J, with 8 bases between. In DNA form, the CDR3 reads TGTGCCACCAGCAGAGATTTGACAGACTATGGCTACACCTTC. This encodes CATSRDLTDYGYTF.

Comment on this clone: Within the sample, other DNA sequences also encode this same CDR3. The chain uses TRBV9 and TRBJ2-5, with 9 nucleotides matching TRBD1. The junction had 0 bases not matched to a gene; V was cut back by 0 bases and J by 3 bases. There are 14 residues in the CDR3. CDR1 SGDLS and CDR2 YYNGEE come from the germline V gene. The DNA for the CDR3 is TGTGCCAGCAGCGTAGGGACAGGGGAAGAGACCCAGTACTTC. Its translation: CASSVGTGEETQYF.

The gene calls are TRBV6-5 and TRBJ1-3; tentative D call: TRBD1 (6 bases). Germline V gives CDR1 MNHEY, CDR2 SVGAGI. V lost 3 bases, J lost 1 base, and 7 bases lay in between. There are 14 residues in the CDR3. CDR3 nucleotide sequence: TGTGCCAGCAGTTATAGGGGGTCTGGAAACACCATATATTTT. Amino acids: CASSYRGSGNTIYF.

The gene calls are TRBV9 and TRBJ2-5, with D possibly TRBD2 on 7 matching bases. This CDR3 has 14 residues. The germline V gene has CDR1 SGDLS and CDR2 YYNGEE. V was shortened by 0 bases and J by 5 bases, with 11 bases between the two germline ends. The CDR3, as DNA: TGTGCCAGCAGCGTAGAAGGGGGGGCTGAGACCCAGTACTTC. It yields the protein CASSVEGGAETQYF.

The rearrangement links TRBV4-1 to TRBJ1-6; D gene unclear. This CDR3 is built from 12 residues. CDR1 MGHRA and CDR2 YSYEKL come from the germline V gene. V lost 0 bases to trimming and J lost 12 bases, with 6 bases between them. The CDR3 region is CASSQELLPLHF. The CDR3 region has the DNA TGCGCCAGCAGCCAAGAGTTATTACCCCTCCACTTT.

The CDR3 spells CASSPREARYGYTF. The DNA for the CDR3 is TGTGCCAGCTCACCACGGGAGGCGAGGTATGGCTACACCTTC. The chain joins TRBV18 to TRBJ1-2; unclear D gene. Trimming pared 1 base from V and 5 bases from J, leaving 11 bases between. CDR3 size: 14 residues. CDR1 is KGHSH, CDR2 LQKENI, per germline.

V usage is TRBV2 and J usage is TRBJ2-3; 7 positions agree with TRBD1. The germline V gene has CDR1 SNHLY and CDR2 FYNNEI. After removal of 4 bases from V and 2 bases from J, the junction contained 6 bases not matched to a gene. The CDR3 is 15 residues long. CDR3 region: CASSVDRTDTDTQYF. CDR3 in DNA: TGTGCCAGCAGTGTGGACAGGACCGACACAGATACGCAGTATTTT.

This clone has just a few counts. The chain carries TRBV5-5 and TRBJ1-1, with 7 bases matching TRBD1. Germline CDR1 is SGHKS and CDR2 is YYEKEE (reference sequence). V was pared by 5 bases and J by 0 bases, with 7 bases of the junction left unmatched. The CDR3 sequence is 15 residues long. The CDR3 here is CASSFTGVVNTEAFF. In DNA, the CDR3 is TGTGCCAGCAGTTTTACAGGGGTGGTGAACACTGAAGCTTTCTTT.

This chain uses TRBV3-1 (or the pseudogene TRBV3-2) with TRBJ1-4, with TRBD1 matching over 8 bases. The J segment lost 8 bases and the V segment lost 4 bases, leaving 9 bases of the junction unmatched. Germline lookup yields CDR1 LGHDT and CDR2 YNNKEL (reference sequence). The CDR3 has 15 amino acids. CDR3 sequence: CASSLRQGIYEKLFF. CDR3 nucleotides: TGTGCCAGCAGCCTCAGACAGGGGATCTACGAAAAACTGTTTTTT.

The chain couples TRBV9 to TRBJ2-2; 7 bases are a match to TRBD1. The V gene's germline CDR1 is SGDLS and CDR2 YYNGEE. V lost 0 bases, J lost 4 bases, and 6 bases stayed unmatched. CDR3 length: 16 amino acids. CDR3 in DNA: TGTGCCAGCAGCGTAGTTCCGGGACAGAGCACCGGGGAGCTGTTTTTT. Its translation is CASSVVPGQSTGELFF.

This chain uses TRBV28 with TRBJ1-3, with unresolved D. Deletions cut 3 bases from V and 0 bases from J, with 6 bases between. This CDR3 is built from 14 residues. Germline V gene data show CDR1 as MDHEN and CDR2 as SYDVKM. CDR3 protein: CASSFPDSGNTIYF. CDR3 bases: TGTGCCAGCAGTTTCCCAGACTCTGGAAACACCATATATTTT.

This clone was observed a handful of times. This chain joins TRBV5-5 and TRBJ1-2, with 7 nucleotides matching TRBD1. The CDR3 is made up of 15 amino acids. V lost 4 bases and J lost 4; bases outside the gene matches: 10. Per the germline V gene, CDR1 is SGHKS and CDR2 is YYEKEE (reference sequence). CDR3 residues: CASSPGQATTYGYTF. DNA of the CDR3: TGTGCCAGCAGCCCTGGACAGGCGACTACCTATGGCTACACCTTC.

The rearrangement joins TRBV28 to TRBJ1-6; no definite D call. This CDR3 has 15 residues. Germline values: CDR1 MDHEN, CDR2 SYDVKM. The V end was cut by 2 bases, the J end by 8 bases, with 13 bases between. This CDR3 reads CASSLLAALDSPLHF. In nucleotides, the CDR3 is TGTGCCAGCAGTTTACTTGCAGCGTTGGATTCACCCCTCCACTTT. The whole variable domain, filled in from reference TRBV28 and TRBJ1-6, reads DVKVTQSSRYLVKRTGEKVFLECVQDMDHENMFWYRQDPGLGLRLIYFSYDVKMKEKGDIPEGYSVSREKKERFSLILESASTNQTSMYLCASSLLAALDSPLHFGNGTRLTVT.

This chain joins TRBV3-1 (or the pseudogene TRBV3-2) and TRBJ1-1; 9 nucleotides match TRBD1. V was clipped by 3 bases and J by 1 base; unmatched bases: 3. CDR3 size: 15 residues. Germline loops: CDR1 LGHDT, CDR2 YNNKEL (reference sequence). The CDR3 here is CASSHGTGWNTEAFF. CDR3 nucleotides: TGTGCCAGCAGCCACGGGACAGGGTGGAACACTGAAGCTTTCTTT.

This clone was picked up many times. The rearrangement uses TRBV9 and TRBJ2-3; 9 nucleotides match TRBD1. Germline CDR1 and CDR2: SGDLS and YYNGEE. V lost 4 bases to trimming and J lost 2 bases; unmatched junction nucleotides: 8. This CDR3 contains 16 residues. The CDR3 sequence is CASSPEDRGDTDTQYF. CDR3 in DNA: TGTGCCAGCAGCCCGGAGGACAGGGGAGACACAGATACGCAGTATTTT.

V and J are TRBV27 and TRBJ2-1; D is undetermined. Trimming shortened V by 3 bases and J by 7 bases, and 7 bases separated the two germline ends. Germline V gives CDR1 MNHEY, CDR2 SMNVEV (reference sequence). The CDR3 runs 12 residues. In DNA form, the CDR3 reads TGTGCCAGCAGTTTCGACGGGAATGAGCAGTTCTTC. It encodes CASSFDGNEQFF.